These 13 T cell receptor beta chains were all obtained from the same sample, sequenced in a study of cytomegalovirus exposure and HLA in healthy donors. The PCR contained 60 Vbeta and 13 Jbeta primers. The repertoire was sequenced with immunoSEQ multiplex PCR; TCRdb's copy has only in-frame clones and lacks some. Among under 150,000 clones, around 75% were seen once, and the ten largest hold 1.6%. The material sequenced was PBMCs. These receptors came from a woman in her late teens or twenties in good health and CMV-seronegative.

Only one count was recorded for this clone. The conserved phenylalanine or tryptophan normally closing the CDR3 is absent here, so this likely arose from a read error. The limits of the CDR3 on the DNA are not certain, so only TCRdb's listed CDR3 is given. The chain couples TRBV29-1 to TRBJ1-2; TRBD1 reflects the table's D call only, with no check against the DNA. CDR1 is SQVTM, CDR2 ANQGSEA, per germline. With termini counted, the CDR3 has 11 amino acids. This CDR3 reads CSADRGNGYTV.

This clone was observed once. V usage is TRBV7-2 and J usage is TRBJ1-1; D is uncertain. The CDR3 length is 14 residues. CDR1 and CDR2 from the germline V gene are SGHTA and FQGNSA. V was pared by 5 bases and J by 5 bases, with 15 bases between. The DNA of the CDR3 is TGTGCCAGCAGCCGCCGACGGGAAGGGACTGAAGCTTTCTTT. It is translated as CASSRRREGTEAFF.

This chain connects TRBV7-9 to TRBJ1-2; D may be TRBD1 (6 bases). The germline V gene has CDR1 SEHNR and CDR2 FQNEAQ (reference sequence). V dropped 3 bases and J dropped 4 bases, with 15 bases sitting between them. This CDR3 region has 15 residues. In nucleotides, the CDR3 is TGTGCCAGCAGCTTGGGGACAACTACCCTCTATGGCTACACCTTC. Translated: CASSLGTTTLYGYTF.

V gene TRBV5-4 combines with J gene TRBJ2-3; TRBD2 matches 10 bases. V gave up 2 bases and J gave up 5 bases; unmatched junction bases: 14. The CDR3 totals 18 residues. Germline V gene lookup returns CDR1 SGHNT and CDR2 YYREEE (reference sequence). This chain's CDR3 is CASSFSYRSGGAEDTQYF. CDR3 DNA sequence: TGTGCCAGCAGCTTTTCTTATCGGAGCGGGGGGGCTGAAGATACGCAGTATTTT. Full variable domain (missing parts from reference TRBV5-4 and TRBJ2-3): ETGVTQSPTHLIKTRGQQVTLRCSSQSGHNTVSWYQQALGQGPQFIFQYYREEENGRGNFPPRFSGLQFPNYSSELNVNALELDDSALYLCASSFSYRSGGAEDTQYFGPGTRLTVL.

This clone was counted a single time. The chain combines TRBV10-3 with TRBJ1-3; D unclear. CDR3 length equals 18 residues. V was cut by 3 bases and J by 2 bases, with 20 bases left in between. CDR1 is ENHRY, CDR2 SYGVKD, per germline. CDR3 bases: TGTGCCATCAGTGACAAAGACAACAAATTACACCCTGGAAACACCATATATTTT. It specifies CAISDKDNKLHPGNTIYF.

The genes are TRBV10-3 and TRBJ1-1; perhaps TRBD1 as D (6 bases). The CDR3 is 15 amino acids. CDR1 is ENHRY and CDR2 is SYGVKD in the germline V gene. The V end was cut by 0 bases, the J end by 10 bases, with 18 bases between. The CDR3 sequence is CAISESRDNTGGAFF. CDR3 DNA sequence: TGTGCCATCAGTGAGTCGAGGGACAATACAGGCGGAGCTTTCTTT.

This clone turned up a few times. In DNA form, the CDR3 reads TGTGCCAGCAGTGACCGGGACAGTGGCATGCAGCCCCAGCATTTT. Translation gives CASSDRDSGMQPQHF. The chain recombines TRBV6-1 with TRBJ1-5; 7 nucleotides match TRBD1. Per the germline V gene, CDR1 is MNHNS and CDR2 is SASEGT. The CDR3 is 15 amino acids. After removal of 3 bases from V and 7 bases from J, the junction contained 9 bases not matched to a gene.

CDR3 region: CASSSLAGGPLDTQYF. CDR3 in DNA: TGTGCCAGCAGCTCCCTAGCGGGGGGGCCATTGGATACGCAGTATTTT. V is TRBV5-6 and J is TRBJ2-3, with TRBD2 matching 12 bases. V dropped 3 bases and J dropped 6; count of bases not matched to a gene: 8. The CDR3 is 16 amino acids. CDR1 SGHDT and CDR2 YYEEEE come from the germline V gene.

This rearrangement joins TRBV10-1 to TRBJ2-2; D call uncertain. The V end was cut by 2 bases, the J end by 0 bases, with 13 bases between. The CDR3 is 17 amino acids. The germline CDR1 and CDR2 sequences are WNHNN and SYGVQD (reference sequence). The CDR3 sequence: CASSEARLKPNTGELFF. The CDR3 coding sequence is TGCGCCAGCAGTGAGGCTAGACTGAAACCGAACACCGGGGAGCTGTTTTTT.

V is TRBV6-1 and J is TRBJ2-5; TRBD1 matches at 7 bases. The germline V gene has CDR1 MNHNS and CDR2 SASEGT. The CDR3 is made up of 14 amino acids. The V and J ends lost 7 bases and 6 bases, in that order; junction bases with no gene match: 11. CDR3 nucleotide sequence: TGTGCCAGCACCGAGGTACAGGGGTTGAAGACCCAGTACTTC. It translates to CASTEVQGLKTQYF.

This sequence joins TRBV19 and TRBJ2-1; D possibly corresponds to TRBD2 (5 bases). CDR3 length: 12 residues. Between the trimmed V and J ends, which lost 0 bases and 11 bases, there was a span of 8 bases. From germline, CDR1 is LNHDA and CDR2 SQIVND (reference sequence). CDR3 region: CASSIEREKQFF. The CDR3 DNA sequence: TGTGCCAGTAGTATAGAGAGGGAGAAGCAGTTCTTC. Full variable domain (missing parts from reference TRBV19 and TRBJ2-1): DGGITQSPKYLFRKEGQNVTLSCEQNLNHDAMYWYRQDPGQGLRLIYYSQIVNDFQKGDIAEGYSVSREKKESFPLTVTSAQKNPTAFYLCASSIEREKQFFGPGTRLTVL.

The rearrangement uses TRBV28 and TRBJ2-2; D is perhaps TRBD1 (7 bases). CDR3 size: 16 residues. Per germline, CDR1 MDHEN and CDR2 SYDVKM. The germline V and J ends were trimmed by 2 bases and 4 bases, with 14 bases remaining between them. The CDR3, as DNA: TGTGCCAGCAGTTTAGCGGGGTCAGGGGGCACCGGGGAGCTGTTTTTT. It specifies CASSLAGSGGTGELFF.

A single count supports this clone. The rearrangement links TRBV27 to TRBJ1-2; D is possibly TRBD1 (5 bases). Germline assignment: CDR1 MNHEY and CDR2 SMNVEV (reference sequence). This CDR3 has 14 residues. V lost 5 bases, J lost 10 bases, and 20 bases lay in between. The CDR3 coding sequence is TGTGCCAGCAGTCCCGGGTCGGGGGTGGGTGTCTACACCTTC. This codes for CASSPGSGVGVYTF.